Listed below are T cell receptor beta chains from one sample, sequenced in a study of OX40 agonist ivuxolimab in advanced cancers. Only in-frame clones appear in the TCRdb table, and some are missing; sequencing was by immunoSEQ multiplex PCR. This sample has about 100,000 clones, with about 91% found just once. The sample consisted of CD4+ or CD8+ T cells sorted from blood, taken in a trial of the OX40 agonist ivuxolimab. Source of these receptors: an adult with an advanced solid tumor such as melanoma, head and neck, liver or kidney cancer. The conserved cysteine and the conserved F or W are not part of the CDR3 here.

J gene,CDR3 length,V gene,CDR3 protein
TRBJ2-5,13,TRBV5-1,ASSSYQRQQETQY
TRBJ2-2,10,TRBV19,ASRARGGELF
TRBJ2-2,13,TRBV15,ATSRDNRYTGELF
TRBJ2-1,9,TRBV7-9,ASTPGDEQF
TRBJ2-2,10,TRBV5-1,ASSLDGVGLF
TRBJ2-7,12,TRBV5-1,ASSLQGPSYEQY
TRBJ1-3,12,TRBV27,ASSLLPGQGTIY
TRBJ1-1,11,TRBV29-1,SVRRDRGWEAF
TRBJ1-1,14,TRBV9,ASSVGAAQGNTEAF
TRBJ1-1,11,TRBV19,ASSDRGKSEAF
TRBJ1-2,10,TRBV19,ASSITDYGYT
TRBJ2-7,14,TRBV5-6,ASSLAFGRGNYEQY
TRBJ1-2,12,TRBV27,ASSIRRTNYGYT
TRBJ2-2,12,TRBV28,ASSLLGDTGELF
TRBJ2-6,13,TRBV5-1,ASSFQGAGANVLT
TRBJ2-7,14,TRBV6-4,ASSDGLFSSSYEQY
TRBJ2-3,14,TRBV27,ASSLSKGARTDTQY
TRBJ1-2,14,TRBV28,ASSRQGQGVVYGYT
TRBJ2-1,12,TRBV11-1,ASSLEGGSAEQF
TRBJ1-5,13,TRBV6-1,ASTISQGQHQPQH
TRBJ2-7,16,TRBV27,ASSLRPLPSGHPGRQY
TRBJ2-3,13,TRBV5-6,ASSLTFPRTDTQY
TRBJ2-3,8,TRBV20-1,SALLDTQY
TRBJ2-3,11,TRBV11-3,ATSRGPTDTQY
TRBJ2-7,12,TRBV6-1,ATFRGANYYEQY
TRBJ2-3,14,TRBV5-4,ASSPQLASSTDTQY
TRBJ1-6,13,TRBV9,ASSVDRVRDSPLH
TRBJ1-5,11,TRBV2,ASTQGSWQPQH
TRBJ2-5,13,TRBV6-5,ASSYSRGVGETQY
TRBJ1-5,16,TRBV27,ASSQRTGGLGSNQPQH
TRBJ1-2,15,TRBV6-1,ASSEAGAGGTGGGYT
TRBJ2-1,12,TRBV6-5,ASSPGGRYNEQF
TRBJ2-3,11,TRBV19,ASSINKKDTQY
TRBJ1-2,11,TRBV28,ASITDRNYGYT
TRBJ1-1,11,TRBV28,ASSLGQGREAF
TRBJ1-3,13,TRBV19,ASSMGDSSGNTIY
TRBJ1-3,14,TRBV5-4,ASSQPGRNSGNTIY
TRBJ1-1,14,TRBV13,ASSKYRGSGNTEAF
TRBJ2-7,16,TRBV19,ASSPPVGRGPLSYEQY
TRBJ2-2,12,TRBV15,ATRIQGSAGELF
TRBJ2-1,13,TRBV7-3,ASSLTWGAFNEQF
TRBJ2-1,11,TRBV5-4,ASSLPRNNEQF
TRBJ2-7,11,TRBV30,AWSASLFYEQY
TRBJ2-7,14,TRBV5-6,ASSSSGTGGIYEQY
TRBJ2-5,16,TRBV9,ASSVSTSGVISQETQY
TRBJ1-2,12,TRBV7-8,ASSSGTSSYGYT
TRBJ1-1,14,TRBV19,ASSIDPVGGNTEAF
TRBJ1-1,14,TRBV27,ASSYSGTGRNTEAF
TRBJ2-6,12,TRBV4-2,ASTRGPGANVLT
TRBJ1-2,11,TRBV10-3,AISEILGGRET
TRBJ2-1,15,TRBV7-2,ASRDPYWTAAYNEQF
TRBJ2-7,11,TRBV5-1,ASNQGESYEQY